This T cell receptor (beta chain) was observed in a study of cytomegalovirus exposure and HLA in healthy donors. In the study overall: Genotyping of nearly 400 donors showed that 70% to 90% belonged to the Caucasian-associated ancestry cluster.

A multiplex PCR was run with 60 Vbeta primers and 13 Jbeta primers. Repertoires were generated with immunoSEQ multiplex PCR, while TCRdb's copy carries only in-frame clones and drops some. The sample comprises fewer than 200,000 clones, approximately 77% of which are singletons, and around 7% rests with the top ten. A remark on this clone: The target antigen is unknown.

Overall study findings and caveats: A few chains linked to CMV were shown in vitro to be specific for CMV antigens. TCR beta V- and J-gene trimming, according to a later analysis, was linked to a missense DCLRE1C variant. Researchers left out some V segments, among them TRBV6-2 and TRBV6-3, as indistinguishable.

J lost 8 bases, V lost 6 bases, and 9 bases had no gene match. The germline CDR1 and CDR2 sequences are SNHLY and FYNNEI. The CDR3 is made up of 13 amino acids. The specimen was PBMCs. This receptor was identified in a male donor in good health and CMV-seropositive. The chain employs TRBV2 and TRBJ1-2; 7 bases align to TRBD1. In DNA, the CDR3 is TGTGCCAGCAGCTTCGACAGGGTTCAAGGCTACACCTTC. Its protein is CASSFDRVQGYTF. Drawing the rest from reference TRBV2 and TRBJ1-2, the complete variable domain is EPEVTQTPSHQVTQMGQEVILRCVPISNHLYFYWYRQILGQKVEFLVSFYNNEISEKSEIFDDQFSVERPDGSNFTLKIRSTKLEDSAMYFCASSFDRVQGYTFGSGTRLTVV.